These 32 T cell receptor beta chains were sequenced from one sample in a study of radiotherapy plus CTLA-4 blockade in lung cancer. Assay used: immunoSEQ multiplex PCR; TCRdb lists only in-frame clones, some missing. The sample lists 70,000 to 90,000 clones; around 86% were seen once. The input for sequencing was peripheral blood, taken from a patient treated with radiotherapy plus ipilimumab. These receptor sequences come from a human donor with non-small cell lung cancer who had stable disease on radiotherapy plus ipilimumab.

V gene TRBV4-3 combines with J gene TRBJ2-7; D might be TRBD1 or TRBD2, each matching 5 bases. Germline V gene lookup returns CDR1 LGHNA and CDR2 YSLEER. The CDR3 totals 16 residues. Trimming cost V 0 bases and J 7 bases, with 19 bases left between them. The CDR3 coding sequence is TGCGCCAGCAGCCAAGATGGGAGTCCCTCACCAGGGGAGCAGTACTTC. This gives the protein CASSQDGSPSPGEQYF.

This chain connects TRBV7-2 to TRBJ2-3; a weak D match, TRBD2 (6 bases). Germline CDR1 and CDR2: SGHTA and FQGNSA. The length of the CDR3 is 12 residues. V lost 4 bases, J lost 7 bases, and 9 bases lay in between. The CDR3, as DNA: TGTGCCAGCAGCTGGGAGGCTTATACGCAGTATTTT. It is translated as CASSWEAYTQYF.

CDR3: CASSLTSGSLNEQFF. Written as DNA, the CDR3 is TGTGCCAGCAGTTTAACTAGCGGGAGTCTCAATGAGCAGTTCTTC. The chain has TRBV28 and TRBJ2-1, with 11 bases matching TRBD2. This CDR3 is 15 amino acids long. Per germline, CDR1 MDHEN and CDR2 SYDVKM. Trimming cost V 2 bases and J 6 bases; bases outside gene matches: 3.

The chain recombines TRBV7-9 with TRBJ1-3; D is uncertain. The CDR3 loop spans 18 amino acids. Trimming removed 5 bases at V and 3 bases at J, with 23 bases between. Germline V gene sequence: CDR1 SEHNR, CDR2 FQNEAQ (reference sequence). The CDR3 loop reads CASSPRRVLASDGNTIYF. CDR3 nucleotides: TGTGCCAGCAGCCCTCGGCGGGTCTTGGCAAGTGATGGAAACACCATATATTTT.

This sequence joins TRBV5-6 and TRBJ2-7, with TRBD1 as a possible D gene (5 bases). This CDR3 region has 15 residues. Germline V gene data show CDR1 as SGHDT and CDR2 as YYEEEE. V was pared by 5 bases and J by 2 bases, with 17 bases between. The CDR3 sequence is CASSEQVRGPYEQYF. Here the CDR3 DNA reads TGTGCCAGCAGTGAACAGGTCCGAGGCCCCTACGAGCAGTACTTC.

In this sample, this clone turned up a few times. This chain uses TRBV5-1 with TRBJ2-3; D might be TRBD1 or TRBD2, each matching 5 bases. V was cut by 0 bases and J by 0 bases, with 5 bases left in between. Germline V gene data show CDR1 as SGHRS and CDR2 as YFSETQ. The CDR3 runs 14 residues. CDR3 in DNA: TGCGCCAGCAGCTTGGGGGGGAGCACAGATACGCAGTATTTT. Amino acids: CASSLGGSTDTQYF.

The chain is built from TRBV6-1 and TRBJ2-5, with D tentatively TRBD2 (6 bases). Germline V gene data show CDR1 as MNHNS and CDR2 as SASEGT. The CDR3 sequence is 13 residues long. V lost 6 bases and J lost 4, with 12 bases in between. Here the CDR3 reads CASRGGGGETQYF. The CDR3 coding sequence is TGTGCCAGCAGGGGGGGAGGAGGAGAGACCCAGTACTTC.

This clone occurred once. The gene calls are TRBV6-9 and TRBJ2-7; unclear D gene. The CDR3 is 13 amino acids. Trimming stripped 10 bases from V and 0 bases from J, with 13 bases between. Germline CDR1 and CDR2: MNHGY and SVAAGI. CDR3 sequence (DNA): TGTGCCACGGCCCCAGATTGCTCCTACGAGCAGTACTTC. As protein: CATAPDCSYEQYF.

This chain connects TRBV7-9 to TRBJ1-4; the D is unclear. The V end was cut by 3 bases, the J end by 13 bases, with 15 bases between. CDR1 and CDR2 from the germline V gene are SEHNR and FQNEAQ (reference sequence). The CDR3 runs 13 residues. The CDR3 DNA reads as TGTGCCAGCAGCTTTGACCCTCGGAGTGGACTGTTTTTT. Protein product: CASSFDPRSGLFF.

This chain connects TRBV7-9 to TRBJ1-2; 7 nucleotides align to TRBD1. Trimming removed 5 bases from V and 0 bases from J; junction bases left unmatched: 9. Germline values: CDR1 SEHNR, CDR2 FQNEAQ (reference sequence). This CDR3 comprises 16 residues. The CDR3 protein is CASSPGGTEANYGYTF. CDR3 bases: TGTGCCAGCAGCCCCGGAGGGACAGAAGCTAACTATGGCTACACCTTC. The full variable domain, its missing parts supplied by reference TRBV7-9 and TRBJ1-2, is DTGVSQNPRHKITKRGQNVTFRCDPISEHNRLYWYRQTLGQGPEFLTYFQNEAQLEKSRLLSDRFSAERPKGSFSTLEIQRTEQGDSAMYLCASSPGGTEANYGYTFGSGTRLTVV.

This clone showed up just a few times. The rearrangement joins TRBV21-1 to TRBJ2-7; no DNA check was done on the table's D call, TRBD1. TRBV21-1 is recorded as a pseudogene. CDR3 length: 15 amino acids. CDR3 loop: CASSLRTGNSYEQYF. In DNA, the CDR3 is TGTGCCAGCAGCTTACGGACAGGGAACTCCTACGAGCAGTACTTC.

The J gene is TRBJ2-7, the V gene TRBV6-1; D unresolved. V lost 2 bases to trimming and J lost 1 base, with 9 bases between them. The CDR3 is 14 residues long. Germline loops: CDR1 MNHNS, CDR2 SASEGT. This chain's CDR3 is CASSEHDGSYEQYF. The CDR3 nucleotides read TGTGCCAGCAGTGAACATGACGGATCCTACGAGCAGTACTTC.

V gene TRBV4-2 combines with J gene TRBJ2-7, with a tentative D call TRBD1 (7 bases). CDR1 is LGHNA, CDR2 YNFKEQ, per germline. The germline V and J ends were trimmed by 0 bases and 3 bases, with 12 bases remaining between them. This CDR3 spans 15 amino acids. The CDR3, as DNA: TGTGCCAGCAGCCAAGACGCAGGGGGGTTCTACGAGCAGTACTTC. As protein: CASSQDAGGFYEQYF.

V and J are TRBV18 and TRBJ1-5; 9 nucleotides match TRBD1. The CDR3 loop spans 14 amino acids. V trimming: 4 bases; J trimming: 3 bases; junction bases outside the gene matches: 1. Germline V gene sequence: CDR1 KGHSH, CDR2 LQKENI. The CDR3 region is CASSRTGDNQPQHF. Here the CDR3 DNA reads TGTGCCAGCTCACGGACAGGGGACAATCAGCCCCAGCATTTT.

CDR3 nucleotides: TGTGCCAGCAGCGGAGGATACGGGGGGTCTGGCTACACCTTC. It encodes CASSGGYGGSGYTF. This rearrangement joins TRBV7-3 to TRBJ1-2; D is possibly TRBD1 (5 bases). The V gene lost 5 bases and the J gene lost 7 bases, with 17 bases spanning the gap. The CDR3 is 14 amino acids. Germline CDR1 SGHTA, CDR2 FQGTGA.

The V gene is TRBV5-6, the J gene TRBJ2-1; 8 nucleotides line up with TRBD2. CDR3 size: 15 residues. Germline trimming cut 4 bases from V and 2 bases from J; bases unmatched to any gene: 5. CDR1 SGHDT and CDR2 YYEEEE come from the germline V gene. Here the CDR3 DNA reads TGTGCCAGCAGCCAAGCGGGAGCAACCTACAATGAGCAGTTCTTC. Its protein product is CASSQAGATYNEQFF.

The chain employs TRBV9 and TRBJ1-1; TRBD1 might be the D (5 bases). Germline CDR1 is SGDLS and CDR2 is YYNGEE. V was cut by 0 bases and J by 4 bases, with 19 bases left in between. The CDR3 totals 17 residues. This CDR3 is CASSVEGEQGIGTEAFF. The CDR3 nucleotides read TGTGCCAGCAGCGTAGAGGGAGAGCAGGGCATCGGCACTGAAGCTTTCTTT.

The J gene is TRBJ2-5, the V gene TRBV5-7, with TRBD2 matching over 8 bases. TRBV5-7 is labeled an ORF, and its function is uncertain. With 0 bases clipped from V and 1 base from J, the junction kept 2 bases outside the gene matches. The CDR3 covers 15 residues. The chain's CDR3 is CASSLGLAGQETQYF. The CDR3 region has the DNA TGTGCCAGCAGCTTGGGGCTAGCGGGCCAAGAGACCCAGTACTTC.

The gene calls are TRBV9 and TRBJ2-5, with 8 bases fitting TRBD1. The germline V gene has CDR1 SGDLS and CDR2 YYNGEE. Trimming at V came to 1 base and at J to 3 bases, leaving 5 bases not matched to a gene. There are 15 residues in the CDR3. CDR3 residues: CASSVKDRAKETQYF. In DNA form, the CDR3 reads TGTGCCAGCAGCGTAAAGGACAGGGCAAAAGAGACCCAGTACTTC.

The CDR3 sequence is CASSFLGQGYEQYF. The CDR3 DNA reads as TGTGCCAGCAGCTTCCTGGGACAGGGCTACGAGCAGTACTTC. This chain links TRBV13 with TRBJ2-5; 9 positions match TRBD1. The closer fit of TRBJ2-7 to the DNA end suggests the J call may be wrong. This CDR3 is 14 amino acids long. Germline assignment: CDR1 PRHDT and CDR2 FYEKMQ (reference sequence).

The chain has TRBV9 and TRBJ2-3; 9 positions agree with TRBD2. CDR1 SGDLS and CDR2 YYNGEE come from the germline V gene. The CDR3 length is 15 residues. Losses at the gene ends were 7 bases for V and 0 bases for J; bases not matched to a gene: 6. The CDR3 reads CASAGLAFSTDTQYF. The CDR3, as DNA: TGTGCCAGCGCTGGACTAGCGTTTAGCACAGATACGCAGTATTTT.

This clone appeared once. J is TRBJ2-1 and V is TRBV4-2; TRBD2 matches at 8 bases. The V segment lost 1 base and the J segment 5 bases; nucleotides outside the gene matches: 4. Germline values: CDR1 LGHNA, CDR2 YNFKEQ. This CDR3 has 15 residues. CDR3 sequence (DNA): TGTGCCAGCAGCCAAGTGTCCGGGAGGGACAATGAGCAGTTCTTC. Protein: CASSQVSGRDNEQFF.

This chain connects TRBV6-6 to TRBJ1-6; 10 nucleotides agree with TRBD1. The CDR3 covers 13 residues. Germline CDR1 MNHNY, CDR2 SVGAGI (reference sequence). V shed 7 bases, J shed 10 bases, and the junction held 4 bases outside the gene matches. The CDR3 loop reads CASTDRGHSPLHF. As DNA, the CDR3 is TGTGCCAGCACCGACAGGGGGCACTCACCCCTCCACTTT.

This chain uses TRBV28 with TRBJ2-7; 10 bases are a match to TRBD2. This CDR3 is 16 amino acids long. V dropped 3 bases and J dropped 6; count of bases not matched to a gene: 11. The germline V gene encodes CDR1 MDHEN and CDR2 SYDVKM. The CDR3 region is CASSFSSGGLLREQYF. In DNA form, the CDR3 reads TGTGCCAGCAGTTTCAGTAGCGGGGGGCTTCTACGCGAGCAGTACTTC. The full variable domain, with the rest looked up from reference TRBV28 and TRBJ2-7, is DVKVTQSSRYLVKRTGEKVFLECVQDMDHENMFWYRQDPGLGLRLIYFSYDVKMKEKGDIPEGYSVSREKKERFSLILESASTNQTSMYLCASSFSSGGLLREQYFGPGTRLTVT.

This clone has a single count. J is TRBJ2-3 and V is TRBV10-2; 11 bases agree with TRBD2. Germline trimming cut 7 bases from V and 3 bases from J; bases unmatched to any gene: 6. The CDR3 is made up of 15 amino acids. CDR1 and CDR2 from the germline V gene are WSHSY and SAAADI. The CDR3 loop is CASNLAGGSTDTQYF. Written as DNA, the CDR3 is TGCGCCAGCAATTTAGCGGGGGGGTCAACAGATACGCAGTATTTT.

V gene TRBV5-8 combines with J gene TRBJ1-5; no clear D. The length of the CDR3 is 18 residues. The V and J ends lost 1 base and 0 bases respectively, with 17 bases between them. CDR1 is SGHTS, CDR2 YDEGEE, per germline. CDR3 sequence reads: CASSLQKLGSYSNQPQHF. Written as DNA, the CDR3 is TGTGCCAGCAGCTTGCAGAAACTGGGCAGCTATAGCAATCAGCCCCAGCATTTT.

V usage is TRBV19 and J usage is TRBJ2-5; 13 bases map to TRBD2. This CDR3 has 16 amino acids. Germline loops: CDR1 LNHDA, CDR2 SQIVND (reference sequence). V gave up 4 bases and J gave up 4 bases; unmatched junction bases: 6. The CDR3 protein is CASSKGLAGVGETQYF. Written as DNA, the CDR3 is TGTGCCAGTAGTAAAGGACTAGCGGGAGTGGGAGAGACCCAGTACTTC.

Here the CDR3 DNA reads TGTGCCAGTACGGGCAGCAGAAACATTCAGTACTTC. Translation: CASTGSRNIQYF. The gene calls are TRBV19 and TRBJ2-4; D not certain. V gave up 7 bases and J gave up 6 bases, with 10 bases separating them. The CDR3 has 12 residues. Germline-derived CDR1 and CDR2 are LNHDA and SQIVND (reference sequence).

The rearrangement joins TRBV5-1 to TRBJ1-1; 11 bases are a match to TRBD1. The CDR3 consists of 16 residues. Germline V gives CDR1 SGHRS, CDR2 YFSETQ. Trimming at V came to 0 bases and at J to 2 bases, leaving 3 bases not matched to a gene. CDR3 nucleotides: TGCGCCAGCAGCTTGGGGACAGGGGGCTACAACACTGAAGCTTTCTTT. It is translated as CASSLGTGGYNTEAFF.

This chain connects TRBV7-2 to TRBJ1-4; D perhaps matches TRBD1 (5 bases). Deletions cut 6 bases from V and 5 bases from J, with 19 bases between. In germline, CDR1 is SGHTA, CDR2 FQGNSA. This CDR3 region has 16 residues. CDR3 residues: CASSFGEGGVNEKLFF. CDR3 bases: TGTGCCAGCAGTTTCGGGGAGGGAGGGGTGAATGAAAAACTGTTTTTT.

The rearrangement joins TRBV7-6 to TRBJ1-3; D remains unclear. Trimming pared 5 bases from V and 4 bases from J, leaving 12 bases between. The germline gives CDR1 SGHVS, CDR2 FNYEAQ. The CDR3 is made up of 14 amino acids. CDR3 sequence: CASSRASGGNTIYF. The CDR3 region has the DNA TGTGCCAGCAGCCGAGCTTCTGGAGGAAACACCATATATTTT.

The chain couples TRBV2 to TRBJ2-2; D is unclear. The CDR3 runs 13 residues. Between the trimmed V and J ends, which lost 5 bases and 4 bases, there was a span of 8 bases. Per germline, CDR1 SNHLY and CDR2 FYNNEI. In DNA form, the CDR3 reads TGTGCCAGCAGTCGAAGGGTCACCGGGGAGCTGTTTTTT. Protein product: CASSRRVTGELFF.